What follows are 19 T cell receptor beta chains derived from one specimen sequenced in a study of vaccination and CD4 T cells after COVID-19. Their target antigens are unknown. Described treatment: approximately nine-day PBMC culture with coronavirus spike peptide pools or control peptides (ViraFEST assay). The Oncomine TCR Beta short-read assay was what sequenced the DNA obtained from cultured CD4+ T cells. One entry per CDR3 protein, called by TCRdb with MiXCR from the PCR reads. Among about 23,000 distinct CDR3 sequences listed, roughly two thirds were seen once. The sample was CD4+ T cells from blood, cultured in vitro, taken after SARS-CoV-2 vaccination. Receptors originate from a human donor who received a COVID-19 vaccine.

This clonotype came up a few times. This CDR3 is CASRGGLNYGYTF. CDR3 nucleotide sequence: TGTGCCAGCAGGGGCGGGTTAAACTATGGCTACACCTTC. The rearrangement links TRBV2 to TRBJ1-2; D not certain. V was shortened by 6 bases and J by 2 bases, with 10 bases between the two germline ends. Germline assignment: CDR1 SNHLY and CDR2 FYNNEI. The CDR3 totals 13 residues. The full variable domain, its missing parts supplied by reference TRBV2 and TRBJ1-2, is EPEVTQTPSHQVTQMGQEVILRCVPISNHLYFYWYRQILGQKVEFLVSFYNNEISEKSEIFDDQFSVERPDGSNFTLKIRSTKLEDSAMYFCASRGGLNYGYTFGSGTRLTVV.

The chain uses TRBV6-1 and TRBJ1-6, with D unresolved. The ends were cut back, 6 bases at V and 7 bases at J, with 13 bases in the middle. Germline CDR1 MNHNS, CDR2 SASEGT. The CDR3 sequence is 14 residues long. DNA for the CDR3: TGTGCCAGCAGCCCCAGTCAAATGAATTCACCCCTCCACTTT. Translation gives CASSPSQMNSPLHF.

This clonotype was detected a few times. The chain carries TRBV30 and TRBJ2-3; no clear D gene. Deletions cut 1 base from V and 8 bases from J, with 13 bases between. Germline V gives CDR1 GTSNPN, CDR2 SVGIG (reference sequence). This CDR3 has 13 residues. As DNA, the CDR3 is TGTGCCTGGAGTGGGTCTACGGTTGGTACGCAGTATTTT. It specifies CAWSGSTVGTQYF.

This sequence joins TRBV2 and TRBJ2-1, with 7 bases fitting TRBD1. Germline V gives CDR1 SNHLY, CDR2 FYNNEI. The V gene end was trimmed by 3 bases and the J gene end by 10 bases; junction bases not matched to a gene: 9. The CDR3 runs to 14 residues. The CDR3 nucleotides are TGTGCCAGCAGTGATCTTCGGGACAGTCAGGAGCAGTTCTTC. It is translated as CASSDLRDSQEQFF.

This chain connects TRBV6-1 to TRBJ2-2, with TRBD2 matching 12 bases. CDR1 is MNHNS, CDR2 SASEGT, per germline. After removal of 7 bases from V and 7 bases from J, the junction contained 10 bases not matched to a gene. CDR3 size: 16 residues. Here the CDR3 DNA reads TGTGCCAGCAAGCTAGCGGGGGGGCCTGATGGCGGGGAGCTGTTTTTT. Amino acid sequence: CASKLAGGPDGGELFF.

The chain has TRBV24-1 and TRBJ1-2; 8 bases are a match to TRBD1. The germline gives CDR1 KGHDR, CDR2 SFDVKD. The CDR3 loop spans 16 amino acids. V dropped 1 base and J dropped 6; count of bases not matched to a gene: 9. In nucleotides, the CDR3 is TGTGCCACCAGTGATTTCAGGGCAGGGGGCGCGGATGGCTACACCTTC. Encoded protein: CATSDFRAGGADGYTF.

The chain joins TRBV7-9 to TRBJ2-7, with D possibly matching TRBD2 (6 bases). The CDR3 loop spans 16 amino acids. V lost 2 bases, J lost 2 bases, and 16 bases lay in between. Germline lookup yields CDR1 SEHNR and CDR2 FQNEAQ (reference sequence). The CDR3 DNA is TGTGCCAGCAGCTTATATGGGGGACTGGAACCCTACGAGCAGTACTTC. Translated: CASSLYGGLEPYEQYF.

This chain links TRBV24-1 with TRBJ2-7, with TRBD1 matching over 9 bases. V shed 6 bases and J 0 bases; nucleotides not matched to a gene: 2. Germline CDR1 KGHDR, CDR2 SFDVKD. The CDR3 runs 14 residues. The DNA for the CDR3 is TGTGCCACCAGTCCGGGACAGGGCTCCTACGAGCAGTACTTC. Translating it yields CATSPGQGSYEQYF.

This clonotype was counted only a few times. The chain combines TRBV19 with TRBJ1-5; the D is unclear. Germline V gene sequence: CDR1 LNHDA, CDR2 SQIVND (reference sequence). This CDR3 spans 14 amino acids. Deletions cut 3 bases from V and 4 bases from J, with 10 bases between. The CDR3 DNA follows: TGTGCCAGTAGTATCGCGGGCTTTAATCAGCCCCAGCATTTT. It specifies CASSIAGFNQPQHF.

This sequence joins TRBV19 and TRBJ2-2; D not certain. Germline CDR1 and CDR2: LNHDA and SQIVND (reference sequence). The ends were cut back, 2 bases at V and 6 bases at J, with 19 bases in the middle. The CDR3 is 17 amino acids. The CDR3: CASSILGRARIPGELFF. CDR3 nucleotides: TGTGCCAGTAGTATATTAGGCAGAGCTCGAATTCCCGGGGAGCTGTTTTTT.

This clonotype was observed a few times. CDR3 sequence (DNA): TGTGCCAGCAGCTTATATGTCTCGAGCAATCAGCCCCAGCATTTT. Amino acids: CASSLYVSSNQPQHF. V gene TRBV7-2 combines with J gene TRBJ1-5; no firm D call. The V and J ends lost 2 bases and 1 base respectively, with 9 bases between them. Germline-derived CDR1 and CDR2 are SGHTA and FQGNSA. The CDR3 extends over 15 amino acids.

This chain uses TRBV6-1 with TRBJ1-4; a weak D match, TRBD1 (5 bases). Per germline, CDR1 MNHNS and CDR2 SASEGT. The CDR3 totals 15 residues. The V gene lost 4 bases and the J gene lost 3 bases, with 12 bases spanning the gap. CDR3 residues: CASSGEGDPNEKLFF. CDR3 sequence (DNA): TGTGCCAGCAGTGGGGAAGGGGACCCTAATGAAAAACTGTTTTTT.

This clonotype was seen once. The chain combines TRBV19 with TRBJ2-1; 8 bases map to TRBD1. This CDR3 is 14 amino acids long. Germline CDR1 is LNHDA and CDR2 is SQIVND (reference sequence). V shed 6 bases and J 7 bases; nucleotides not matched to a gene: 8. The CDR3 DNA sequence: TGTGCCAGTAGGGACAGGGTAGGAGGGAATGAGCAGTTCTTC. Protein sequence: CASRDRVGGNEQFF.

In this sample, this clonotype turned up a few times. The chain carries TRBV20-1 and TRBJ1-1, with no clear D. Trimming pared 4 bases from V and 1 base from J, leaving 10 bases between. The CDR3 runs 13 residues. Germline V gene lookup returns CDR1 DFQATT and CDR2 SNEGSKA (reference sequence). The CDR3 is CSAISGRNTEAFF. The CDR3 nucleotides are TGCAGTGCTATCTCAGGTAGGAACACTGAAGCTTTCTTT.

CDR3 loop: CSARGLGRGALAETQYF. The CDR3 bases are TGCAGTGCTAGGGGCCTTGGGCGGGGGGCCCTGGCGGAGACCCAGTACTTC. This chain joins TRBV20-1 and TRBJ2-5; 8 nucleotides agree with TRBD2. V dropped 3 bases and J dropped 5; count of bases not matched to a gene: 17. Germline V gene data show CDR1 as DFQATT and CDR2 as SNEGSKA (reference sequence). CDR3 length equals 17 residues.

V gene TRBV7-2 combines with J gene TRBJ2-1; 9 nucleotides align to TRBD2. The germline V gene has CDR1 SGHTA and CDR2 FQGNSA. Trimming took 5 bases from V and 9 from J; bases not matched to a gene: 11. The CDR3 is 15 amino acids. CDR3 in amino acids: CASSQGASGAPEQFF. The CDR3 DNA sequence: TGTGCCAGCAGCCAAGGGGCTAGCGGGGCACCTGAGCAGTTCTTC.

The rearrangement links TRBV5-1 to TRBJ1-2, with 9 bases fitting TRBD1. V was pared by 4 bases and J by 4 bases, with 8 bases of the junction left unmatched. The CDR3 covers 15 residues. Per germline, CDR1 SGHRS and CDR2 YFSETQ. The CDR3 DNA follows: TGCGCCAGCAGCCTAAGGACAGGGGATAGCTATGGCTACACCTTC. It is translated as CASSLRTGDSYGYTF.

The CDR3 DNA follows: TGTGCCAGCAGTAGAGGCGGATCCTATGGCTACACCTTC. As protein: CASSRGGSYGYTF. The J gene is TRBJ1-2, the V gene TRBV6-1; D remains ambiguous. The CDR3 totals 13 residues. In germline, CDR1 is MNHNS, CDR2 SASEGT. Trimming removed 5 bases from V and 4 bases from J, with 11 bases in between.

This clonotype was seen once. This sequence joins TRBV2 and TRBJ1-5; 9 positions agree with TRBD1. Germline V gives CDR1 SNHLY, CDR2 FYNNEI. The CDR3 loop spans 16 amino acids. With V trimmed by 3 bases and J by 3 bases, 6 bases remained unmatched. The CDR3 nucleotides are TGTGCCAGCAGTGAGTTCCGGACAGGGGTCAATCAGCCCCAGCATTTT. Translating gives CASSEFRTGVNQPQHF. Drawing the rest from reference TRBV2 and TRBJ1-5, the complete variable domain is EPEVTQTPSHQVTQMGQEVILRCVPISNHLYFYWYRQILGQKVEFLVSFYNNEISEKSEIFDDQFSVERPDGSNFTLKIRSTKLEDSAMYFCASSEFRTGVNQPQHFGDGTRLSIL.